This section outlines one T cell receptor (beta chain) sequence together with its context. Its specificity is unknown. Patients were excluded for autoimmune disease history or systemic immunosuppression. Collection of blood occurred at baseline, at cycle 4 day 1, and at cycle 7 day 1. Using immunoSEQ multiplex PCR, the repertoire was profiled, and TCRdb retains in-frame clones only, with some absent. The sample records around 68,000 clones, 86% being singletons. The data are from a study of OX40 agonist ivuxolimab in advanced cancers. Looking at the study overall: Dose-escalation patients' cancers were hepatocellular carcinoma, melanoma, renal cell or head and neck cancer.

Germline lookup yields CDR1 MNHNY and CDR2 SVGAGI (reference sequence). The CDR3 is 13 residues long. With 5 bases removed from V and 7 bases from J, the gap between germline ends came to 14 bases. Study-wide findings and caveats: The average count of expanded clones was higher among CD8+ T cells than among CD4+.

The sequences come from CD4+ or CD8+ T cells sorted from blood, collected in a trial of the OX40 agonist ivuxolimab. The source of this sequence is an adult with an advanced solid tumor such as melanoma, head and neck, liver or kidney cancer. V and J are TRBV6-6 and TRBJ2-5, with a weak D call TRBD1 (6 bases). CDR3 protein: CASSLLQGGTQYF. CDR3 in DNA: TGTGCCAGCAGTCTCCTACAGGGTGGGACCCAGTACTTC.